This T cell receptor (beta chain) derives from a study of T cells in tumors after PD-1 blockade. Overall study: A subset received ongoing vismodegib 150 mg daily alongside anti-PD-1 therapy. Peripheral blood samples averaged 36,536 unique clonotypes and around 120,000 templates.

Sequencing was performed with immunoSEQ multiplex PCR; in TCRdb, only in-frame clones are kept and a portion is missing. The data show about 24,000 clones, roughly 80% seen once. V dropped 0 bases and J dropped 0 bases, with 8 bases sitting between them. This CDR3 spans 15 amino acids. Germline loops: CDR1 KGHSH, CDR2 LQKENI. The chain links TRBV18 to TRBJ1-1; D ambiguous. The specimen comprised PBMCs, sampled after anti-PD-1 treatment. The receptor was derived from a human donor with basal cell carcinoma. In DNA form, the CDR3 reads TGTGCCAGCTCACCACCGCCGGGTTTGAACACTGAAGCTTTCTTT. Its protein is CASSPPPGLNTEAFF.